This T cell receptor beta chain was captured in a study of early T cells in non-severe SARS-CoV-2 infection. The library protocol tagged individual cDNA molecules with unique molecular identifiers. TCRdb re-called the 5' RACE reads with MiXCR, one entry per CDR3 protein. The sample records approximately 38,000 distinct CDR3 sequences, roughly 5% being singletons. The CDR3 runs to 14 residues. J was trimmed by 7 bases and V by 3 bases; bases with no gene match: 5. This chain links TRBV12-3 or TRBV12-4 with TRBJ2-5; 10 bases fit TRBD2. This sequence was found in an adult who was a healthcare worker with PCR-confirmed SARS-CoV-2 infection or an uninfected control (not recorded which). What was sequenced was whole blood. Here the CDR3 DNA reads TGTGCCAGCAGTTTGTCTAGCGGGGGCCTGACCCAGTACTTC. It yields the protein CASSLSSGGLTQYF.